This TCR beta chain was identified in a study of cytomegalovirus exposure and HLA in healthy donors. Study-wide points: The authors enumerated some 170 TCR beta chains as linked to cytomegalovirus.

Only one count was recorded for this clone. Its matching antigen is unknown. Sequencing used immunoSEQ multiplex PCR; TCRdb keeps in-frame clones, though not all of them. The data contain some 68,000 clones, roughly 96% of them singletons. This CDR3 has 17 amino acids. V was pared by 1 base and J by 7 bases, with 12 bases of the junction left unmatched. The germline CDR1 and CDR2 sequences are SGHAT and FQNNGV. The sequencing input was PBMCs. The chain joins TRBV11-2 to TRBJ2-1; 8 bases map to TRBD2. This sequence originates from a man younger than 35 in good health and CMV-seronegative. The CDR3 loop reads CASSLGFGTRRGNEQFF. CDR3 bases: TGTGCCAGCAGCTTAGGGTTTGGGACTAGGCGGGGAAATGAGCAGTTCTTC.